Following are 14 T cell receptor beta chains from one sample sequenced in a study of T cells after yellow fever vaccination (dated by TCRdb to between 2018 and 2020). The protocol used for the library was 5' RACE. Sequencing instrument: Illumina NovaSeq 6000. TCRdb reprocessing: public reads trimmed at Q25 with fastp, clones called with MiXCR, in-frame beta chains kept. Under each unique CDR3 protein, matching rows form one entry showing the most common genes and DNA. A total of a few hundred thousand distinct CDR3 sequences appear in this sample, about an eighth of them only once. 3.2% of the sample comes from the top ten. The treatment or condition label on this specimen signifies: live attenuated yellow fever vaccine strain. Sequencing was performed on CD4+ T cells sorted from PBMCs, taken 15 days after the yellow fever booster vaccination. The receptors were gathered from a man aged 18 to 29 who received the YFV17D yellow fever vaccine.

The sample holds a few counts of this clonotype. The chain uses TRBV2 and TRBJ1-2, with TRBD1 matching over 7 bases. There are 12 residues in the CDR3. Germline trimming cut 7 bases from V and 5 bases from J; bases unmatched to any gene: 4. From germline, CDR1 is SNHLY and CDR2 FYNNEI. The CDR3 DNA follows: TGTGCCAGCATGAGACAGGGTTATGGCTACACCTTC. This encodes CASMRQGYGYTF. The full variable domain, in which reference TRBV2 and TRBJ1-2 provide the parts outside the CDR3, is EPEVTQTPSHQVTQMGQEVILRCVPISNHLYFYWYRQILGQKVEFLVSFYNNEISEKSEIFDDQFSVERPDGSNFTLKIRSTKLEDSAMYFCASMRQGYGYTFGSGTRLTVV.

This clonotype was counted between two and nine times. The chain uses TRBV4-1 and TRBJ2-1, with TRBD2 matching over 8 bases. Germline values: CDR1 MGHRA, CDR2 YSYEKL. The J segment lost 0 bases and the V segment lost 1 base, leaving 8 bases of the junction unmatched. This CDR3 is 18 amino acids long. This CDR3 is CASSQGEWRGASYNEQFF. The CDR3 nucleotides are TGCGCCAGCAGCCAAGGGGAATGGCGGGGGGCCTCCTACAATGAGCAGTTCTTC.

CDR3 DNA: TGTGCCAGCAGCTCGGCCCCGTCGAACACCGGGGAGCTGTTTTTT. Translating gives CASSSAPSNTGELFF. The genes are TRBV7-9 and TRBJ2-2; D gene unclear. Trimming removed 4 bases at V and 0 bases at J, with 9 bases between. Germline values: CDR1 SEHNR, CDR2 FQNEAQ (reference sequence). The CDR3 is made up of 15 amino acids.

This clonotype was detected a few times. J is TRBJ2-3 and V is TRBV9; 10 positions match TRBD2. V shed 3 bases and J 3 bases; nucleotides not matched to a gene: 4. CDR1 is SGDLS, CDR2 YYNGEE, per germline. The length of the CDR3 is 15 residues. CDR3 residues: CASSEAGGLTDTQYF. In DNA form, the CDR3 reads TGTGCCAGCAGCGAAGCGGGGGGGCTTACAGATACGCAGTATTTT.

The sample holds many counts of this clonotype. The chain is built from TRBV20-1 and TRBJ1-2; D is undetermined. Germline V gene data show CDR1 as DFQATT and CDR2 as SNEGSKA (reference sequence). With 2 bases removed from V and 3 bases from J, the gap between germline ends came to 7 bases. The CDR3 totals 12 residues. In DNA, the CDR3 is TGCAGTGCTAGAAACAACGACTATGGCTACACCTTC. This encodes CSARNNDYGYTF.

Turning to this clonotype: In this CDR3 the conserved last residue, phenylalanine or tryptophan, is missing, so a read error is likely. No DNA is shown, since the ends of the CDR3 on it are uncertain; the CDR3 is the one TCRdb lists. This chain joins TRBV21-1 and TRBJ1-2; the table gives TRBD1 as D, unverified against the DNA. TRBV21-1 is classified as a pseudogene. Ends included, the CDR3 has 12 residues. CDR3 loop: CASRPRGRGYTL.

There are a few counts of this clonotype. The chain is built from TRBV4-3 and TRBJ1-2; D is unresolved. V dropped 1 base and J dropped 4 bases, with 10 bases sitting between them. This CDR3 has 14 residues. The germline CDR1 and CDR2 sequences are LGHNA and YSLEER. This CDR3 reads CASSQVEGAYGYTF. CDR3 DNA sequence: TGCGCCAGCAGCCAAGTGGAAGGAGCCTATGGCTACACCTTC.

The gene calls are TRBV6-5 and TRBJ1-4, with D unresolved. V lost 7 bases and J lost 6, with 12 bases in between. The CDR3 totals 13 residues. The germline CDR1 and CDR2 sequences are MNHEY and SVGAGI. CDR3 nucleotides: TGTGCCAGCAAACAGAGTATGCATGAAAAACTGTTTTTT. The encoded protein is CASKQSMHEKLFF.

For the CDR3, the DNA is TGTGCCAGCAGCGTAGTTGGGACACTTGGCACAGATACGCAGTATTTT. Protein sequence: CASSVVGTLGTDTQYF. The rearrangement links TRBV9 to TRBJ2-3; TRBD1 might be the D (6 bases). The CDR3 runs 16 residues. Trimming stripped 0 bases from V and 1 base from J, with 12 bases between. The germline V gene encodes CDR1 SGDLS and CDR2 YYNGEE.

There are a few counts of this clonotype. This sequence joins TRBV6-5 and TRBJ2-7; a possible D gene is TRBD1 (6 bases). CDR3 size: 13 residues. Germline V lookup: CDR1 MNHEY, CDR2 SVGAGI. V gave up 4 bases and J gave up 3 bases, with 10 bases separating them. For the CDR3, the DNA is TGTGCCAGCAGTTTAGGGACACTCTACGAGCAGTACTTC. Translating gives CASSLGTLYEQYF.

The sample holds many counts of this clonotype. This chain connects TRBV7-8 to TRBJ2-5; possible D gene TRBD1, 6 bases. V was shortened by 1 base and J by 5 bases, with 8 bases between the two germline ends. Looked up from germline, CDR1 is SGHVS and CDR2 is FQNEAQ. This CDR3 has 13 residues. The CDR3 region is CASSLETGETQYF. CDR3 in DNA: TGTGCCAGCAGCTTAGAAACAGGGGAGACCCAGTACTTC.

This chain joins TRBV4-2 and TRBJ1-5; 11 bases are a match to TRBD1. Germline CDR1 and CDR2: LGHNA and YNFKEQ. This CDR3 comprises 15 residues. V shed 1 base, J shed 6 bases, and the junction held 2 bases outside the gene matches. As DNA, the CDR3 is TGTGCCAGCAGCCAAGCCGGGACAGGGGGTCAGCCCCAGCATTTT. It codes for CASSQAGTGGQPQHF.

This clonotype was detected a few times. V gene TRBV20-1 combines with J gene TRBJ1-2; the D gene is possibly TRBD1 (5 bases). V gave up 6 bases and J gave up 8 bases, with 13 bases separating them. Germline-derived CDR1 and CDR2 are DFQATT and SNEGSKA (reference sequence). The CDR3 extends over 11 amino acids. The CDR3 nucleotides are TGCAGTGCCCCAGGGCTATACGGCTACACCTTC. This codes for CSAPGLYGYTF.

This chain connects TRBV5-1 to TRBJ2-6; TRBD2 agrees at 7 bases. CDR1 is SGHRS, CDR2 YFSETQ, per germline. The V gene end was trimmed by 4 bases and the J gene end by 3 bases; junction bases not matched to a gene: 7. The CDR3 length is 16 residues. As DNA, the CDR3 is TGCGCCAGCAGCCCGTGGGGGGGTGATGGGGCCAACGTCCTGACTTTC. Amino acids: CASSPWGGDGANVLTF.